This T cell receptor beta chain was identified in a study of blood T cell repertoires in COVID-19. Background on the study: The origin of the acute and convalescent COVID-19 samples was the United States, Italy and Spain. PBMCs, B-cell-depleted T cells, or T cells provided the cDNA or gDNA that made up the material.

Germline V gene data show CDR1 as LNHDA and CDR2 as SQIVND (reference sequence). The length of the CDR3 is 16 residues. V lost 8 bases and J lost 5; bases outside the gene matches: 12. Original processing notes: Amplification with reference gene primers provided the estimates of nucleated cell counts. Produced via immunoSEQ multiplex PCR; TCRdb's table is partial and in-frame only. The DNA was the basis for D and trimming; V, J and clone size are from that table. This table holds about 120,000 clones, over 80% found once. The rearrangement links TRBV19 to TRBJ1-5; TRBD1 matches at 10 bases. What was sequenced was peripheral blood. The TCR sequence derives from a man aged 25 to 40 with acute or convalescent COVID-19. The CDR3 protein is CASRWGQGPGHQPQHF. The CDR3 DNA sequence: TGTGCCAGTCGTTGGGGACAGGGGCCCGGGCATCAGCCCCAGCATTTT.